This T cell receptor beta chain came from a study of T cell changes during pregnancy in multiple sclerosis. Method: immunoSEQ multiplex PCR; TCRdb's copy keeps in-frame clones and lacks some. The sample has about 74,000 clones, roughly 92% seen once. Germline V gives CDR1 MNHEY, CDR2 SMNVEV (reference sequence). The CDR3 extends over 16 amino acids. The V end was cut by 0 bases, the J end by 1 base, with 13 bases between. The sample here was peripheral blood, taken after pregnancy. The clonotype comes from a female donor in good health, enrolled as a control in a pregnancy study. This chain uses TRBV27 with TRBJ2-7; TRBD2 is a possible D gene (6 bases). The CDR3, as DNA: TGTGCCAGCAGTTTATCGTTCGGGGGTGGATCCTACGAGCAGTACTTC. Translating it yields CASSLSFGGGSYEQYF.